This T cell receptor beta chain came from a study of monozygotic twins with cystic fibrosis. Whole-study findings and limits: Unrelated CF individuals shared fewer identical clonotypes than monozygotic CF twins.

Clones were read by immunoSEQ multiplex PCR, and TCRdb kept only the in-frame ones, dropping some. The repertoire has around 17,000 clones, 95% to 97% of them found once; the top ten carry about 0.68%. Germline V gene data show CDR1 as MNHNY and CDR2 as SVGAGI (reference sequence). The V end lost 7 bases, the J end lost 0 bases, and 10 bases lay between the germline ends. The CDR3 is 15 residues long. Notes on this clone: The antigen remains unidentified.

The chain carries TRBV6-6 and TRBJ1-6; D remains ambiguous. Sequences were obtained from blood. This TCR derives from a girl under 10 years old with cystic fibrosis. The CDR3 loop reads CASNSQSSYNSPLHF. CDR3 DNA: TGTGCCAGCAACTCACAGAGCTCCTATAATTCACCCCTCCACTTT.